A single sample is the source of the 17 T cell receptor beta chains below, sequenced in a study of T cells in Graves' hyperthyroidism and ophthalmopathy. Amplification of TCR beta CDR3 regions used RNA as the template. When the TCR CDR3 underwent first-round RT-PCR, the HTBI primer set was used. TCRdb re-called the multiplex PCR reads through MiXCR, storing one row per CDR3 protein. The sample includes under 350,000 distinct CDR3 sequences, about 20% seen only once; the top ten take around 54%. Material for sequencing was blood. These receptors were collected from a woman aged 45-60 years with Graves' hyperthyroidism.

This clonotype has only a few counts. The chain carries TRBV14 and TRBJ2-7, with TRBD1 matching over 10 bases. This CDR3 spans 16 amino acids. V dropped 4 bases and J dropped 4; count of bases not matched to a gene: 10. CDR1 is SGHDN and CDR2 is FVKESK in the germline V gene. The CDR3 nucleotides read TGTGCCAGCAGCCCCTCGGACAGGGGGTTTTTATACGAGCAGTACGTC. Protein: CASSPSDRGFLYEQYV.

This clonotype was seen a handful of times. The rearrangement uses TRBV5-1 and TRBJ2-2; D might be TRBD1 or TRBD2, each matching 5 bases. The germline CDR1 and CDR2 sequences are SGHRS and YFSETQ. The V end lost 5 bases, the J end lost 7 bases, and 15 bases lay between the germline ends. CDR3 length equals 14 residues. The CDR3 is CASRAAGIVGELFF. CDR3 sequence (DNA): TGCGCCAGCAGAGCGGCAGGGATAGTCGGGGAGCTGTTTTTT.

This clonotype was detected ten times or more. V and J are TRBV19 and TRBJ1-1; the D is unclear. The CDR3 spans 14 residues. V dropped 3 bases and J dropped 1 base, with 9 bases sitting between them. In germline, CDR1 is LNHDA, CDR2 SQIVND (reference sequence). Here the CDR3 reads CASSIGRPNTEAFF. The CDR3 nucleotides read TGTGCCAGTAGTATTGGCAGGCCGAACACTGAAGCTTTCTTT.

Ten or more counts support this clonotype. The chain couples TRBV20-1 to TRBJ2-7; TRBD1 matches 9 bases. V was clipped by 0 bases and J by 3 bases; unmatched bases: 6. The germline V gene has CDR1 DFQATT and CDR2 SNEGSKA (reference sequence). This CDR3 has 15 amino acids. The CDR3 region has the DNA TGCAGTGCTAGAGATCCCCGGGACAGGGACTACGAGCAGTACTTC. It is translated as CSARDPRDRDYEQYF.

The V gene is TRBV5-5, the J gene TRBJ2-7; TRBD1 agrees at 8 bases. Trimming at V came to 2 bases and at J to 0 bases, leaving 1 base not matched to a gene. The CDR3 extends over 14 amino acids. CDR1 SGHKS and CDR2 YYEKEE come from the germline V gene (reference sequence). CDR3 bases: TGTGCCAGCAGCTTACAGGGGGACTCCTACGAGCAGTACTTC. The encoded protein is CASSLQGDSYEQYF.

The chain combines TRBV20-1 with TRBJ2-7; D possibly uses TRBD1 or TRBD2 (5 bases each). The germline gives CDR1 DFQATT, CDR2 SNEGSKA (reference sequence). This CDR3 comprises 15 residues. Trimming left V 3 bases short and J 5 bases short, with 20 bases between. CDR3: CSASAQVGDSDEQYF. The CDR3 DNA is TGCAGTGCTAGTGCCCAAGTGGGGGATAGCGACGAGCAGTACTTC.

Many counts were recorded for this clonotype. The J gene is TRBJ1-1, the V gene TRBV28; D is undetermined. Trimming shortened V by 3 bases and J by 1 base, and 9 bases separated the two germline ends. Germline CDR1 is MDHEN and CDR2 is SYDVKM. The CDR3 has 14 amino acids. The CDR3 nucleotides are TGTGCCAGCAGTTTTGGACTCCCGAACACTGAAGCTTTCTTT. Amino acids: CASSFGLPNTEAFF. Based on the CDR3 plus reference TRBV28 and TRBJ1-1, the full variable domain is DVKVTQSSRYLVKRTGEKVFLECVQDMDHENMFWYRQDPGLGLRLIYFSYDVKMKEKGDIPEGYSVSREKKERFSLILESASTNQTSMYLCASSFGLPNTEAFFGQGTRLTVV.

Ten or more counts support this clonotype. V gene TRBV6-1 combines with J gene TRBJ2-5, with 9 bases matching TRBD1. Germline CDR1 and CDR2: MNHNS and SASEGT. V shed 6 bases and J 5 bases; nucleotides not matched to a gene: 7. The CDR3 length is 14 residues. The CDR3 bases are TGTGCCAGCAGCTTAACAGGGGGCGCGGAGACCCAGTACTTC. Translation: CASSLTGGAETQYF.

There are a few counts of this clonotype. The rearrangement uses TRBV2 and TRBJ2-5; 15 bases agree with TRBD2. With 4 bases clipped from V and 2 bases from J, the junction kept 8 bases outside the gene matches. This CDR3 has 18 residues. Germline CDR1 and CDR2: SNHLY and FYNNEI. The CDR3 spells CASSVLAGLAGGQETQYF. The CDR3 bases are TGTGCCAGCAGTGTTCTGGCGGGACTAGCGGGAGGACAAGAGACCCAGTACTTC. Drawing the rest from reference TRBV2 and TRBJ2-5, the complete variable domain is EPEVTQTPSHQVTQMGQEVILRCVPISNHLYFYWYRQILGQKVEFLVSFYNNEISEKSEIFDDQFSVERPDGSNFTLKIRSTKLEDSAMYFCASSVLAGLAGGQETQYFGPGTRLLVL.

The CDR3 coding sequence is TGTGCCAGTAGTATCTCAGCGGGGGGGCCCAATGAGCAGTTCTTC. It encodes CASSISAGGPNEQFF. The gene calls are TRBV19 and TRBJ2-1, with 10 bases lining up with TRBD2. The CDR3 spans 15 residues. V lost 3 bases and J lost 6; bases outside the gene matches: 5. Germline CDR1 and CDR2: LNHDA and SQIVND (reference sequence).

As DNA, the CDR3 is TGTGCCAGCAGCCCCCCTTCATGGACAGGACAAGTGTCCTACAATGAGCAGTTCTTC. This codes for CASSPPSWTGQVSYNEQFF. The gene calls are TRBV11-3 and TRBJ2-1; 7 nucleotides match TRBD1. Trimming took 5 bases from V and 1 from J; bases not matched to a gene: 17. This CDR3 is built from 19 residues. Looked up from germline, CDR1 is SGHNT and CDR2 is YENEEA.

This clonotype was seen many times. V gene TRBV6-1 combines with J gene TRBJ1-1; 7 bases are a match to TRBD1. V shed 4 bases and J 4 bases; nucleotides not matched to a gene: 6. This CDR3 has 14 amino acids. Looked up from germline, CDR1 is MNHNS and CDR2 is SASEGT. CDR3 coding DNA: TGTGCCAGCAGTGGATACTCAGGGGGCACTGAAGCTTTCTTT. Its translation: CASSGYSGGTEAFF.

This clonotype was seen ten or more times. The chain couples TRBV6-1 to TRBJ2-3, with TRBD2 as a possible D gene (5 bases). The V end was cut by 0 bases, the J end by 2 bases, with 15 bases between. The germline V gene has CDR1 MNHNS and CDR2 SASEGT. The CDR3 has 17 residues. The chain's CDR3 is CASSEALLGRSTDTQYF. CDR3 nucleotides: TGTGCCAGCAGTGAAGCGCTTTTGGGGAGATCCACAGATACGCAGTATTTT.

V and J are TRBV7-6 and TRBJ2-3; the D is unclear. CDR1 is SGHVS, CDR2 FNYEAQ, per germline. V was pared by 5 bases and J by 6 bases, with 15 bases between. CDR3 length equals 14 residues. The CDR3 coding sequence is TGTGCCAGCAGCCGAGGCTGGGCTGAGGATACGCAGTATTTT. As protein: CASSRGWAEDTQYF.

This chain joins TRBV6-1 and TRBJ2-7; D gene unclear. CDR1 and CDR2 from the germline V gene are MNHNS and SASEGT. This CDR3 is 15 amino acids long. The ends were cut back, 0 bases at V and 5 bases at J, with 14 bases in the middle. This CDR3 is CASSEAGRLVDEQYV. The CDR3 DNA reads as TGTGCCAGCAGTGAAGCAGGACGGCTTGTGGACGAGCAGTACGTC.

This chain links TRBV10-3 with TRBJ2-7; 8 nucleotides match TRBD1. The CDR3 length is 13 residues. Germline CDR1 reads ENHRY; CDR2 reads SYGVKD. Trimming cost V 4 bases and J 2 bases; bases outside gene matches: 1. CDR3 in amino acids: CAISVDRAYEQYV. CDR3 sequence (DNA): TGTGCCATCAGTGTGGACAGGGCCTACGAGCAGTACGTC.

This clonotype was found a few times. Being one base from a much bigger clone, this may be a read error. V and J are TRBV2 and TRBJ1-2; TRBD1 aligns across 8 bases. This CDR3 region has 14 residues. The germline CDR1 and CDR2 sequences are SNHLY and FYNNEI. The CDR3 nucleotides are TGTACCAGCAGTGGCCTCGGACAGGGTTATGGCTACACCTTC. The encoded protein is CTSSGLGQGYGYTF.